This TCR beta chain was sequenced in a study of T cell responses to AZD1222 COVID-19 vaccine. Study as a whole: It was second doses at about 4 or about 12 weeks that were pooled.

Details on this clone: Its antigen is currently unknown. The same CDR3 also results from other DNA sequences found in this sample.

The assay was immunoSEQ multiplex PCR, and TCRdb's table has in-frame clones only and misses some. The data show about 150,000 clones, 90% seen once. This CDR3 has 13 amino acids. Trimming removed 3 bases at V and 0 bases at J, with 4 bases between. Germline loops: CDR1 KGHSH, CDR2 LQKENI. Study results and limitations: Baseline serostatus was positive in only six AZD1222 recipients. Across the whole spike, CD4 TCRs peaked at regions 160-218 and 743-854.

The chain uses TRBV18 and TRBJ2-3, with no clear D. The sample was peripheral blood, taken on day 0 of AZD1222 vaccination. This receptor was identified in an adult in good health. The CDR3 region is CASSPPSTDTQYF. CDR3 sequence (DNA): TGTGCCAGCTCACCCCCTAGCACAGATACGCAGTATTTT.